The 25 T cell receptor beta chains below come from one sample, sequenced in a study of cytomegalovirus exposure and HLA in healthy donors. Both 60 Vbeta primers and 13 Jbeta primers went into the PCR. Clones were sequenced by immunoSEQ multiplex PCR, and TCRdb holds only the in-frame ones, with some missing. The sample holds under 200,000 clones; about 68% are singletons and the top ten take 2.5%. The specimen sequenced was PBMCs. The receptors come from a female donor in good health and CMV-seronegative.

This chain uses TRBV6-5 with TRBJ1-5, with a tentative D call TRBD1 (6 bases). Between the trimmed V and J ends, which lost 6 bases and 7 bases, there was a span of 13 bases. The length of the CDR3 is 13 residues. Germline lookup yields CDR1 MNHEY and CDR2 SVGAGI. The CDR3 DNA follows: TGTGCCAGCAGAGCACCCCAGGGGCAGCCCCAGCATTTT. Protein: CASRAPQGQPQHF.

V gene TRBV13 combines with J gene TRBJ2-2, with D possibly matching TRBD2 (5 bases). V lost 1 base, J lost 6 bases, and 12 bases lay in between. Germline V gives CDR1 PRHDT, CDR2 FYEKMQ (reference sequence). CDR3 length: 15 amino acids. The CDR3: CASSLDPTGAGELFF. The CDR3 coding sequence is TGTGCCAGCAGCTTAGACCCTACCGGGGCCGGGGAGCTGTTTTTT.

The chain joins TRBV28 to TRBJ2-3, with 9 bases aligning to TRBD2. The germline gives CDR1 MDHEN, CDR2 SYDVKM. The CDR3 has 17 amino acids. Trimming took 6 bases from V and 3 from J; bases not matched to a gene: 13. CDR3 in DNA: TGTGCCAGCAGCAACCCATTGGGCGCGGGAGGGACAGATACGCAGTATTTT. Protein product: CASSNPLGAGGTDTQYF.

The table lists this clone with a count of one. This sequence joins TRBV4-1 and TRBJ2-3; TRBD2 matches 8 bases. The junction had 13 bases not matched to a gene; V was cut back by 5 bases and J by 6 bases. In germline, CDR1 is MGHRA, CDR2 YSYEKL. The CDR3 length is 16 residues. CDR3 nucleotide sequence: TGCGCCAGCAGCTCCCTCCAGAGGGGCGGGGGGGATACGCAGTATTTT. This translates into CASSSLQRGGGDTQYF.

V gene TRBV5-8 combines with J gene TRBJ1-2, with D perhaps matching TRBD1 (5 bases). V was clipped by 0 bases and J by 7 bases, with 16 bases between them. The CDR3 contains 15 residues. From germline, CDR1 is SGHTS and CDR2 YDEGEE. CDR3 residues: CASSLVQGGFGGYTF. In nucleotides, the CDR3 is TGTGCCAGCAGCTTGGTCCAGGGAGGATTTGGTGGCTACACCTTC.

This clone was recorded a few times. The chain has TRBV14 and TRBJ1-4; 7 bases agree with TRBD1. Per germline, CDR1 SGHDN and CDR2 FVKESK. V trimming: 0 bases; J trimming: 8 bases; junction bases outside the gene matches: 6. This CDR3 comprises 15 residues. CDR3 nucleotide sequence: TGTGCCAGCAGCCAAGAGAGGGGGCTGACCGAAAAACTGTTTTTT. It yields the protein CASSQERGLTEKLFF.

This rearrangement joins TRBV13 to TRBJ1-3; TRBD1 is a possible D gene (5 bases). The ends were cut back, 6 bases at V and 4 bases at J, with 13 bases in the middle. Germline lookup yields CDR1 PRHDT and CDR2 FYEKMQ (reference sequence). The CDR3 consists of 14 residues. The CDR3 loop is CASSLGGAGNTIYF. The CDR3 DNA sequence: TGTGCCAGCAGTCTGGGAGGGGCGGGAAACACCATATATTTT.

This clone was seen only once. The chain combines TRBV2 with TRBJ2-3, with TRBD2 identical over 7 bases. The CDR3 consists of 14 residues. Unmatched junction bases numbered 6, after V lost 6 bases and J lost 3 bases. The germline gives CDR1 SNHLY, CDR2 FYNNEI. This CDR3 is CASSPSGGTDTQYF. The CDR3 DNA is TGTGCCAGCAGCCCTAGCGGAGGGACAGATACGCAGTATTTT.

V gene TRBV2 combines with J gene TRBJ2-5; TRBD1 aligns across 9 bases. The germline V gene encodes CDR1 SNHLY and CDR2 FYNNEI. Trimming at V came to 6 bases and at J to 5 bases, leaving 1 base not matched to a gene. The length of the CDR3 is 12 residues. CDR3 sequence reads: CASRDRGETQYF. The DNA of the CDR3 is TGTGCCAGCAGGGACAGGGGCGAGACCCAGTACTTC.

The CDR3 reads CASSVNAGMNTEAFF. As DNA, the CDR3 is TGTGCCAGCAGCGTAAACGCCGGGATGAACACTGAAGCTTTCTTT. The chain employs TRBV9 and TRBJ1-1; unclear D gene. The germline CDR1 and CDR2 sequences are SGDLS and YYNGEE. The CDR3 is 15 residues long. Trimming left V 1 base short and J 0 bases short, with 10 bases between.

The rearrangement uses TRBV6-1 and TRBJ1-6; TRBD1 is a possible D gene (5 bases). This CDR3 contains 14 residues. The germline V gene has CDR1 MNHNS and CDR2 SASEGT. Between the trimmed V and J ends, which lost 2 bases and 10 bases, there was a span of 12 bases. This CDR3 is CASSETRGRSPLHF. The CDR3 region has the DNA TGTGCCAGCAGTGAAACAAGGGGAAGGTCACCCCTCCACTTT.

This clone was picked up one time. The chain is built from TRBV4-3 and TRBJ1-2; no clear D. The CDR3 has 14 amino acids. V gave up 0 bases and J gave up 4 bases, with 9 bases separating them. Germline CDR1 is LGHNA and CDR2 is YSLEER. The CDR3 here is CASSQELGSYGYTF. The CDR3 nucleotides read TGCGCCAGCAGCCAAGAGCTAGGGAGCTATGGCTACACCTTC.

V gene TRBV7-3 combines with J gene TRBJ1-1, with D possibly being TRBD1 (5 bases). This CDR3 has 13 amino acids. Germline V lookup: CDR1 SGHTA, CDR2 FQGTGA. Trimming removed 5 bases at V and 0 bases at J, with 7 bases between. The CDR3 DNA follows: TGTGCCAGCAGCCCGGACATGAACACTGAAGCTTTCTTT. Residues: CASSPDMNTEAFF.

The rearrangement links TRBV4-2 to TRBJ1-5, with 8 bases matching TRBD1. With 0 bases clipped from V and 6 bases from J, the junction kept 16 bases outside the gene matches. CDR3 length: 19 amino acids. The germline gives CDR1 LGHNA, CDR2 YNFKEQ. CDR3 DNA: TGTGCCAGCAGCCAAGAGGGGAATTCCCGGGACAGGAGGGGTCAGCCCCAGCATTTT. Its translation is CASSQEGNSRDRRGQPQHF.

This clone was counted a few times. This rearrangement joins TRBV11-3 to TRBJ2-2; TRBD2 is a possible D gene (5 bases). CDR1 is SGHNT, CDR2 YENEEA, per germline. The CDR3 length is 15 residues. V lost 7 bases and J lost 3, with 15 bases in between. In nucleotides, the CDR3 is TGTGCCAGCACCTCCCCTCGGACTGACACCGGGGAGCTGTTTTTT. This sequence encodes CASTSPRTDTGELFF.

The chain uses TRBV12-2 and TRBJ1-6; TRBD1, the D gene given by the table, was not confirmed from the DNA. TRBV12-2 is labeled a pseudogene. The CDR3 runs 17 residues. CDR3 bases: TGTGCAAGTCGCCCGCCCCCAAATGACATTTTGCATTCACCCCTCCACTTT. This encodes CASRPPPNDILHSPLHF.

J is TRBJ2-5 and V is TRBV6-1; D is possibly TRBD1 (6 bases). Trimming shortened V by 11 bases and J by 2 bases, and 12 bases separated the two germline ends. The CDR3 totals 12 residues. CDR1 is MNHNS and CDR2 is SASEGT in the germline V gene. The CDR3 here is CAGSDRQETQYF. DNA of the CDR3: TGTGCCGGCTCCGACAGGCAAGAGACCCAGTACTTC.

This clone has only one observation. The J gene is TRBJ2-5, the V gene TRBV27; D is perhaps TRBD1 (6 bases). Near its end, the DNA agrees better with TRBJ2-7, so the J call may be wrong. The CDR3 length is 15 residues. CDR1 is MNHEY, CDR2 SMNVEV, per germline (reference sequence). The CDR3 spells CASSPNTGQLYEQYF. In DNA, the CDR3 is TGTGCCAGCAGTCCGAATACCGGACAGCTCTACGAGCAGTACTTC.

The chain joins TRBV27 to TRBJ2-1; TRBD1 agrees at 8 bases. Germline V gene data show CDR1 as MNHEY and CDR2 as SMNVEV (reference sequence). V was clipped by 7 bases and J by 2 bases; unmatched bases: 4. This CDR3 has 14 amino acids. The CDR3 sequence: CASTPGGPYNEQFF. The CDR3, as DNA: TGTGCCAGCACCCCAGGGGGCCCCTACAATGAGCAGTTCTTC.

The CDR3 DNA is TGCGCCAGCAGCCAAGGGGGGACAGGGGGCTTTGAAAAACTGTTTTTT. This gives the protein CASSQGGTGGFEKLFF. The V gene is TRBV4-1, the J gene TRBJ1-4, with 12 bases that match TRBD1. The CDR3 extends over 16 amino acids. V gave up 1 base and J gave up 7 bases; unmatched junction bases: 4. Germline V gives CDR1 MGHRA, CDR2 YSYEKL.

The chain uses TRBV15 and TRBJ1-2; maybe TRBD1 (5 bases). Germline V lookup: CDR1 LNHNV, CDR2 YYDKDF (reference sequence). The CDR3 length is 14 residues. Trimming left V 1 base short and J 8 bases short, with 14 bases between. The CDR3 reads CATSRGGPGGGYTF. CDR3 nucleotides: TGTGCCACCAGCAGAGGGGGCCCGGGGGGAGGCTACACCTTC.

V and J are TRBV10-3 and TRBJ2-7, with 16 bases fitting TRBD2. Germline CDR1 reads ENHRY; CDR2 reads SYGVKD. Germline trimming cut 3 bases from V and 6 bases from J; bases unmatched to any gene: 5. The CDR3 is made up of 16 amino acids. The CDR3 loop reads CAISDGTSGRAREQYF. The DNA for the CDR3 is TGTGCCATCAGTGATGGGACTAGCGGGAGGGCCCGCGAGCAGTACTTC.

This chain joins TRBV11-3 and TRBJ2-2; D remains ambiguous. Germline lookup yields CDR1 SGHNT and CDR2 YENEEA. V was cut by 4 bases and J by 7 bases, with 7 bases left in between. The CDR3 runs 12 residues. As DNA, the CDR3 is TGTGCCAGCAGCTCGGGTGGCGGGGAGCTGTTTTTT. Its protein is CASSSGGGELFF.

This clone is a singleton in its sample. The chain is built from TRBV4-1 and TRBJ2-2; tentative D call: TRBD1 (6 bases). The CDR3 runs to 15 residues. Germline loops: CDR1 MGHRA, CDR2 YSYEKL. Trimming shortened V by 6 bases and J by 1 base, and 12 bases separated the two germline ends. The CDR3 loop is CASRPPGQNTGELFF. The CDR3 region has the DNA TGCGCCAGCAGACCGCCGGGACAGAACACCGGGGAGCTGTTTTTT.

The chain couples TRBV28 to TRBJ1-1, with D tentatively TRBD1 (6 bases). Germline CDR1 MDHEN, CDR2 SYDVKM. This CDR3 contains 14 residues. V was pared by 5 bases and J by 1 base, with 11 bases between. The DNA for the CDR3 is TGTGCCAGCAGTCCTCCCAGGGGGAACACTGAAGCTTTCTTT. It is translated as CASSPPRGNTEAFF. Complete variable domain (other parts from reference TRBV28 and TRBJ1-1): DVKVTQSSRYLVKRTGEKVFLECVQDMDHENMFWYRQDPGLGLRLIYFSYDVKMKEKGDIPEGYSVSREKKERFSLILESASTNQTSMYLCASSPPRGNTEAFFGQGTRLTVV.